This TCR beta chain is drawn from a study of Ad26.COV2.S vaccination and SARS-CoV-2 variants. Study-wide results and caveats: It was vaccine recipients, not placebo recipients, who had the higher spike-specific TCR breadth. It was found that vaccine and placebo recipients had similar non-spike TCR breadth.

Concerning this clone itself: Its antigen is undetermined.

The CDR3 sequence is 15 residues long. The V segment lost 5 bases and the J segment 6 bases; nucleotides outside the gene matches: 9. Germline lookup yields CDR1 MNHEY and CDR2 SVGAGI. The sample's treatment: about 20 received Ad26.COV2.S at low or high dose, single or two shots; 5 received placebo; per-sample allocation not given. After the first vaccine or placebo injection, samples were drawn on day 63. An 18-55-year-old adult in Boston served as donor. In the vaccine, an Ad26 vector expressed the SARS-CoV-2 spike of the Wuhan strain. Here immunoSEQ multiplex PCR was the method, and the copy in TCRdb shows in-frame clones only, minus some. The sample includes around 250,000 clones, 87% of them seen just once.

Sequencing was performed on peripheral blood, taken in a trial of Ad26.COV2.S vaccine versus placebo. The genes are TRBV6-5 and TRBJ2-5; TRBD1 matches 10 bases. This clonotype originated in a person between 18 and 60 years old who received the Ad26.COV2.S COVID-19 vaccine or a placebo. The CDR3 protein is CASSRDRGRVKTQYF. In nucleotides, the CDR3 is TGTGCCAGCAGTCGAGACAGGGGGCGCGTAAAGACCCAGTACTTC.